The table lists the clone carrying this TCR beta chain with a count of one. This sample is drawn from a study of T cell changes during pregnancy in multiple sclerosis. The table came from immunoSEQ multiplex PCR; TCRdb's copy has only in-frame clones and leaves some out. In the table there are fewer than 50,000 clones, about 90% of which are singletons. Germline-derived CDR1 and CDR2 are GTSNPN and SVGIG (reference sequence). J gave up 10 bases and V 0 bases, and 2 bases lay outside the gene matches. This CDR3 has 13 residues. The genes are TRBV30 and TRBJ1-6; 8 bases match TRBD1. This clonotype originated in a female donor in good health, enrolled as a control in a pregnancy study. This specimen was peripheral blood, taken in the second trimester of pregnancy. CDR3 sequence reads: CAWSVQGGSPLHF. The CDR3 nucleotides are TGTGCCTGGAGTGTACAGGGGGGCTCACCCCTCCACTTT.